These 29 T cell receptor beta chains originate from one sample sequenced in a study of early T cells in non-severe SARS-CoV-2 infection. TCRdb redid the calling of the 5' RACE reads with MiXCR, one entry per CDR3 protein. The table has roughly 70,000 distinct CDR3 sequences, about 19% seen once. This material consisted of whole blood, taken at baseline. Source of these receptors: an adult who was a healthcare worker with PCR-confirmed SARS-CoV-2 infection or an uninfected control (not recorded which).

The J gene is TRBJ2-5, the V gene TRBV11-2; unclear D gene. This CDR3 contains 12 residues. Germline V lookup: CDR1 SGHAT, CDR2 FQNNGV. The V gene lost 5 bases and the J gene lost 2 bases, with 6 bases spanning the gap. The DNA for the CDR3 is TGTGCCAGCAGCCCTCTTCAAGAGACCCAGTACTTC. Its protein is CASSPLQETQYF.

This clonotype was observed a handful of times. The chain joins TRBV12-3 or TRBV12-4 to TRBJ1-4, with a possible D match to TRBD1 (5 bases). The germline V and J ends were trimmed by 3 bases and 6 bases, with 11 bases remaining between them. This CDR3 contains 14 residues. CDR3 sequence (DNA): TGTGCCAGCAGTTTCCCCCTACAGGATGAAAAACTGTTTTTT. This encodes CASSFPLQDEKLFF.

The CDR3 DNA follows: TGTGCCAGCAGCGTATCCAGCGGCTACTACAATGAGCAGTTCTTC. It encodes CASSVSSGYYNEQFF. V and J are TRBV9 and TRBJ2-1; maybe TRBD2 (5 bases). Trimming cost V 1 base and J 3 bases, with 11 bases left between them. CDR3 length: 15 residues. Germline CDR1 and CDR2: SGDLS and YYNGEE.

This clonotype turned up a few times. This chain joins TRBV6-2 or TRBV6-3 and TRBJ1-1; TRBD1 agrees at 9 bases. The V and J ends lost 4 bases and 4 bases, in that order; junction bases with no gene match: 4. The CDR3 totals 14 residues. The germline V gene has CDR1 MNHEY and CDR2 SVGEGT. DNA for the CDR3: TGTGCCAGCAGTTCGACAGGGGGTAGCACTGAAGCTTTCTTT. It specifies CASSSTGGSTEAFF.

CDR3 sequence reads: CAWSVRRLAGEEQYF. CDR3 nucleotides: TGTGCCTGGAGTGTAAGAAGACTAGCGGGGGAAGAGCAGTACTTC. This chain links TRBV30 with TRBJ2-7; 12 nucleotides match TRBD2. CDR3 size: 15 residues. Germline V CDR1 and CDR2: GTSNPN, SVGIG (reference sequence). Trimming took 0 bases from V and 7 from J; bases not matched to a gene: 7.

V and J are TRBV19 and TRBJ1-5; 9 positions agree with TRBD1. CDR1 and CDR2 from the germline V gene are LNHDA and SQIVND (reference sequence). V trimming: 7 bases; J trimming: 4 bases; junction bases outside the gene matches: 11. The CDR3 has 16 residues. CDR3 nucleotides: TGTGCCAGTAACCCCTGGGACAGGGCGTGGAATCAGCCCCAGCATTTT. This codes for CASNPWDRAWNQPQHF.

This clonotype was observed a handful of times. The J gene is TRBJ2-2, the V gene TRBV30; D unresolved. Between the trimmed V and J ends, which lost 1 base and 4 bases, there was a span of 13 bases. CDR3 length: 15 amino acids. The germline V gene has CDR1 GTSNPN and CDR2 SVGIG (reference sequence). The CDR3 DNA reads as TGTGCCTGGAGTGACACCTGGCCGGTCACCGGGGAGCTGTTTTTT. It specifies CAWSDTWPVTGELFF. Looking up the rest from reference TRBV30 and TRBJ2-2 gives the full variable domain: SQTIHQWPATLVQPVGSPLSLECTVEGTSNPNLYWYRQAAGRGLQLLFYSVGIGQISSEVPQNLSASRPQDRQFILSSKKLLLSDSGFYLCAWSDTWPVTGELFFGEGSRLTVL.

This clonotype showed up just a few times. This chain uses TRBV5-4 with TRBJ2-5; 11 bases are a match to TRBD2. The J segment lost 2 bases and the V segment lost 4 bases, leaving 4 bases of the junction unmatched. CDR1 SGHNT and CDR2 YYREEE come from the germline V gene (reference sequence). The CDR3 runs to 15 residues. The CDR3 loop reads CASSMGLAEQETQYF. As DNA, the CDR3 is TGTGCCAGCAGCATGGGACTAGCGGAACAAGAGACCCAGTACTTC.

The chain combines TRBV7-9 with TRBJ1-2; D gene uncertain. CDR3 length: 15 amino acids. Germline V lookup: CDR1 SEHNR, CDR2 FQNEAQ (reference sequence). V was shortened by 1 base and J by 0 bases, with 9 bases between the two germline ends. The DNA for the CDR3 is TGTGCCAGCAGCTTAGGAGGGCCAACTAACTATGGCTACACCTTC. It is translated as CASSLGGPTNYGYTF.

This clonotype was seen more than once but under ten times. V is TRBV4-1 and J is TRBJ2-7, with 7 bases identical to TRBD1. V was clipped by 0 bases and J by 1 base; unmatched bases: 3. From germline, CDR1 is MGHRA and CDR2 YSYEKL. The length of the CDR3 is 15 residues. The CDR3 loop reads CASSQDRTGSYEQYF. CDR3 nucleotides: TGCGCCAGCAGCCAAGATCGGACAGGATCCTACGAGCAGTACTTC.

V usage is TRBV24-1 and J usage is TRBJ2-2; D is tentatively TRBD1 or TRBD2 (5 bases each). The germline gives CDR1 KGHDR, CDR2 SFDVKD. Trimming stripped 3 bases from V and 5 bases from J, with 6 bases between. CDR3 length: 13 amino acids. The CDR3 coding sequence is TGTGCCACCAGTGATGAGGGGACCGGGGAGCTGTTTTTT. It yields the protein CATSDEGTGELFF.

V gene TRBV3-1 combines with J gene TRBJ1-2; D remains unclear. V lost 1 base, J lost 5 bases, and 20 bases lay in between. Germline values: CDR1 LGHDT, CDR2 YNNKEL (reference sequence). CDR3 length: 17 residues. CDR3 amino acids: CASSQVSGGVLGYGYTF. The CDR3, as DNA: TGTGCCAGCAGCCAAGTCAGCGGCGGCGTGTTAGGGTATGGCTACACCTTC.

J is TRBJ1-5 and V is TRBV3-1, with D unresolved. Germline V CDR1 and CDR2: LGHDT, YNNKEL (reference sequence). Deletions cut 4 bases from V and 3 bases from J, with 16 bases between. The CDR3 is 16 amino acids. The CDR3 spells CASSLSSGLNNQPQHF. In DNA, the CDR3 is TGTGCCAGCAGCCTAAGCTCGGGGTTGAACAATCAGCCCCAGCATTTT.

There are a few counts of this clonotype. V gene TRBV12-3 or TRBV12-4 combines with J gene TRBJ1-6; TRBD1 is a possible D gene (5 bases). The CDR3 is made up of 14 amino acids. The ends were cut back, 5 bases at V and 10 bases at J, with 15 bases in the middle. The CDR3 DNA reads TGTGCCAGCAGTGCCAGGGTAATGGGATCACCCCTCCACTTT. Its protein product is CASSARVMGSPLHF.

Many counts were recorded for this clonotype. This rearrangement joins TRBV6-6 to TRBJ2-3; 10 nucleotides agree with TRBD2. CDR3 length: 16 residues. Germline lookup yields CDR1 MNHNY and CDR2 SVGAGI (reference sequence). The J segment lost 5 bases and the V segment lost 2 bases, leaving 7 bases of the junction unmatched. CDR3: CASSYGLAGVIDTQYF. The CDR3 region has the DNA TGTGCCAGCAGTTACGGGCTAGCGGGGGTAATAGATACGCAGTATTTT.

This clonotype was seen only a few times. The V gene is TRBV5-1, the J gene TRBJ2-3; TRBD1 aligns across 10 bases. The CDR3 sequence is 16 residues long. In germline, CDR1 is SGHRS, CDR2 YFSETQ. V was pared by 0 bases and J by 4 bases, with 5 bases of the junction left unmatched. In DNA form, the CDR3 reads TGCGCCAGCAGCTTGGCCGGAGGGACAGGGGCAGATACGCAGTATTTT. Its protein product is CASSLAGGTGADTQYF. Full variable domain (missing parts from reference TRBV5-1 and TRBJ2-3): KAGVTQTPRYLIKTRGQQVTLSCSPISGHRSVSWYQQTPGQGLQFLFEYFSETQRNKGNFPGRFSGRQFSNSRSEMNVSTLELGDSALYLCASSLAGGTGADTQYFGPGTRLTVL.

Here the CDR3 reads CASSRNQETQYF. The CDR3 DNA sequence: TGTGCCAGCAGTCGTAACCAAGAGACCCAGTACTTC. The rearrangement links TRBV7-9 to TRBJ2-5; D is unclear. From germline, CDR1 is SEHNR and CDR2 FQNEAQ (reference sequence). Between the trimmed V and J ends, which lost 6 bases and 0 bases, there was a span of 5 bases. There are 12 residues in the CDR3. The whole variable domain, filled in from reference TRBV7-9 and TRBJ2-5, reads DTGVSQNPRHKITKRGQNVTFRCDPISEHNRLYWYRQTLGQGPEFLTYFQNEAQLEKSRLLSDRFSAERPKGSFSTLEIQRTEQGDSAMYLCASSRNQETQYFGPGTRLLVL.

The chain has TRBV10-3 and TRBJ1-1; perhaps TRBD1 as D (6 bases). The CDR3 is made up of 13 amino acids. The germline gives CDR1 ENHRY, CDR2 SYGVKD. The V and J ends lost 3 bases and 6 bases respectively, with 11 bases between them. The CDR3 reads CAISDGQLSEAFF. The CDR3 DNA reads TGTGCCATCAGTGACGGACAGCTGTCTGAAGCTTTCTTT.

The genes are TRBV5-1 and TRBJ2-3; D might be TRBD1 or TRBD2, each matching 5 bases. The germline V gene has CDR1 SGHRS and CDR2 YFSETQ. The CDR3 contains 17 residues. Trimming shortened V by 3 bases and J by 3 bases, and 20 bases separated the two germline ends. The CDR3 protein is CASSYGGRDGYTDTQYF. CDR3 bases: TGCGCCAGCAGCTACGGCGGCCGGGACGGATATACAGATACGCAGTATTTT.

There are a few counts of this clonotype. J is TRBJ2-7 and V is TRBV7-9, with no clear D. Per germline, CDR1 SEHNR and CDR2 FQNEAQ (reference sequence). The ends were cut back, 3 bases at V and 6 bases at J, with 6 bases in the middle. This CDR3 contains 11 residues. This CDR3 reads CASSLSAEQYF. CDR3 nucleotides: TGTGCCAGCAGCTTGTCGGCCGAGCAGTACTTC.

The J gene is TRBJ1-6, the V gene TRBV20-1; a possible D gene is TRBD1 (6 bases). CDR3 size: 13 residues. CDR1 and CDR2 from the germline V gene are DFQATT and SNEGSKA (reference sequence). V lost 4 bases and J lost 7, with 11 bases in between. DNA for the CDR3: TGCAGTGCTACCTCCGGGACAAATTCACCCCTCCACTTT. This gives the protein CSATSGTNSPLHF.

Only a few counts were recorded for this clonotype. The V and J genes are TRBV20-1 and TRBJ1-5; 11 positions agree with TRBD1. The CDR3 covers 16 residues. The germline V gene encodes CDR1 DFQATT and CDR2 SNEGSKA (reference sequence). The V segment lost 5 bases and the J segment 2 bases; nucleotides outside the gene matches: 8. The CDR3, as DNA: TGCAGTGCTGGACAGGGGGCGCAGGTAGGCAATCAGCCCCAGCATTTT. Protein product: CSAGQGAQVGNQPQHF.

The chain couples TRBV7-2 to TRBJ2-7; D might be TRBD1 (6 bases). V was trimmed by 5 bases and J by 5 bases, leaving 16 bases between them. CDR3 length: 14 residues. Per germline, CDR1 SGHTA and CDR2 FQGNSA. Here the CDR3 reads CASSQDRSSDEQYF. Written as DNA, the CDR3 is TGTGCCAGCAGCCAAGACAGGAGTAGCGACGAGCAGTACTTC.

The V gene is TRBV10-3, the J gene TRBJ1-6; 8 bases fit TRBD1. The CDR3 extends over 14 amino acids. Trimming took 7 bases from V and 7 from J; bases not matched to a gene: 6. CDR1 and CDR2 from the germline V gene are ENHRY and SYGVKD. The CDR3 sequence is CAITKDRANSPLHF. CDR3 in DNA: TGTGCCATCACCAAGGACAGGGCCAATTCACCCCTCCACTTT.

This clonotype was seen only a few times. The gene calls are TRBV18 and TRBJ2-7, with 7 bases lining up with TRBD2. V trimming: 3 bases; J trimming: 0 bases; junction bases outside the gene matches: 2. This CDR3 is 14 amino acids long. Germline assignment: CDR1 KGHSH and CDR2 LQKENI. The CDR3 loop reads CASSPRTSSYEQYF. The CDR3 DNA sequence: TGTGCCAGCTCACCCCGGACTAGCTCCTACGAGCAGTACTTC.

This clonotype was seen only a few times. CDR3 loop: CSASQGNEQFF. The CDR3 region has the DNA TGCAGTGCTAGTCAGGGCAATGAGCAGTTCTTC. The genes are TRBV20-1 and TRBJ2-1, with D tentatively TRBD1 (5 bases). The ends were cut back, 3 bases at V and 6 bases at J, with 6 bases in the middle. The CDR3 sequence is 11 residues long. Germline CDR1 is DFQATT and CDR2 is SNEGSKA (reference sequence).

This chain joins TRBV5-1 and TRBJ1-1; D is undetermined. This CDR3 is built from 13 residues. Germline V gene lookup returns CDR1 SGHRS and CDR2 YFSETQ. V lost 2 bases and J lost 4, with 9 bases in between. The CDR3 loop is CASSFRGSTEAFF. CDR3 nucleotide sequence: TGCGCCAGCAGCTTCCGAGGATCCACTGAAGCTTTCTTT.

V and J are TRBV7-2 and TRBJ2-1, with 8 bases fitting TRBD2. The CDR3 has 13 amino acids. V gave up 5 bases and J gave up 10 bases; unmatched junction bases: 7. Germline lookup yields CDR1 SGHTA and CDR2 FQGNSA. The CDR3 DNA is TGTGCCAGCAGCGTCGGACTAGCTGGGGAGCAGTTCTTC. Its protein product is CASSVGLAGEQFF.

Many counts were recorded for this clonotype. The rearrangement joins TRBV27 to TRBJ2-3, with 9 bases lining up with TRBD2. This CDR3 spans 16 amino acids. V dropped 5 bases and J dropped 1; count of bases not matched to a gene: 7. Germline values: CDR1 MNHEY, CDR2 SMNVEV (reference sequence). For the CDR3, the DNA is TGTGCCAGCAGTCCCGACGGCGGGGGGGGCACAGATACGCAGTATTTT. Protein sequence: CASSPDGGGGTDTQYF.